A single sample is the source of the 4 T cell receptor beta chains below, sequenced in a study of blood T cell repertoires in COVID-19. Measured with immunoSEQ multiplex PCR; TCRdb has only the in-frame clones, and not every one. This table holds 250,000 or so clones, just under 90% found once. The specimen sequenced was PBMCs or T cells enriched from blood (not recorded which). These receptors all come from a woman aged 30 to 39 with acute COVID-19.

V gene TRBV29-1 combines with J gene TRBJ2-3; no firm D call. The CDR3 spans 14 residues. V lost 3 bases and J lost 2, with 12 bases in between. Looked up from germline, CDR1 is SQVTM and CDR2 is ANQGSEA. The CDR3 loop is CSVDRHLDTDTQYF. The CDR3 coding sequence is TGCAGCGTTGACAGGCACTTAGACACAGATACGCAGTATTTT.

The J gene is TRBJ2-3, the V gene TRBV7-2; no reliable D call. The V gene's germline CDR1 is SGHTA and CDR2 FQGNSA. The CDR3 has 12 amino acids. Trimming left V 4 bases short and J 0 bases short, with 2 bases between. CDR3: CASSSSTDTQYF. The CDR3 DNA reads as TGTGCCAGCAGCTCAAGCACAGATACGCAGTATTTT.

This chain links TRBV25-1 with TRBJ1-4; 8 nucleotides agree with TRBD1. In germline, CDR1 is MGHDK, CDR2 SYGVNS. The CDR3 runs 17 residues. The V gene end was trimmed by 6 bases and the J gene end by 8 bases; junction bases not matched to a gene: 17. This CDR3 is CASRQTTRDRLREKLFF. Written as DNA, the CDR3 is TGTGCCAGCAGACAAACCACCAGGGACAGGCTACGCGAAAAACTGTTTTTT.

V usage is TRBV24-1 and J usage is TRBJ2-1; a weak D match, TRBD1 (6 bases). CDR3 length: 14 residues. Germline V gene sequence: CDR1 KGHDR, CDR2 SFDVKD. V was pared by 2 bases and J by 5 bases, with 9 bases between. The CDR3 loop is CATSDSGVNNEQFF. DNA of the CDR3: TGTGCCACCAGTGATTCAGGGGTCAACAATGAGCAGTTCTTC.